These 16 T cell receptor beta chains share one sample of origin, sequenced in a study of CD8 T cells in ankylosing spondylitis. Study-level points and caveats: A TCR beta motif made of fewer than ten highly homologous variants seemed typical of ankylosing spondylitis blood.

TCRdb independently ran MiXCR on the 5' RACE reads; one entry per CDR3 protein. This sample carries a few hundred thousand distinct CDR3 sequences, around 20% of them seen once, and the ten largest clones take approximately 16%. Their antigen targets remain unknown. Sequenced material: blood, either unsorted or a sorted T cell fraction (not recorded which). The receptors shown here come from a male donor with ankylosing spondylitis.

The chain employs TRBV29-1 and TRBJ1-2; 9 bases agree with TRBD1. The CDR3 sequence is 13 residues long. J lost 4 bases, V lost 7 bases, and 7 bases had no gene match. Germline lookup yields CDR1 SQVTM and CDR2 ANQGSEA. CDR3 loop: CSARQGGGYGYTF. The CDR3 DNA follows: TGCAGCGCCCGACAGGGGGGTGGCTATGGCTACACCTTC.

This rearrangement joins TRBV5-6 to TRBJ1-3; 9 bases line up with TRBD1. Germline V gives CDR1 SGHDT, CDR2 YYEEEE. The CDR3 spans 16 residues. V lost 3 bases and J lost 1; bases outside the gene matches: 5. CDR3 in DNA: TGTGCCAGCAGCTCCGGGACAGGGTTTTCTGGAAACACCATATATTTT. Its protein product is CASSSGTGFSGNTIYF.

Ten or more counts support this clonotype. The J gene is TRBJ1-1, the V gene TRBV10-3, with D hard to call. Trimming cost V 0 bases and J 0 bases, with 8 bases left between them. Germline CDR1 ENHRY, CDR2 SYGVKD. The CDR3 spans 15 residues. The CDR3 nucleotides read TGTGCCATCAGTGAGTCGATTTTCCTGAACACTGAAGCTTTCTTT. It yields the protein CAISESIFLNTEAFF.

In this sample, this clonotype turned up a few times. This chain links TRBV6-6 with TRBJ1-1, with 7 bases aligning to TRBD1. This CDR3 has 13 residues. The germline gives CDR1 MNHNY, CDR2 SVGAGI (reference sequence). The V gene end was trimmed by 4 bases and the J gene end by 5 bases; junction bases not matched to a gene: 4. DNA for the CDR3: TGTGCCAGCAGTTTGAACAGGGGTACTGAAGCTTTCTTT. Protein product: CASSLNRGTEAFF.

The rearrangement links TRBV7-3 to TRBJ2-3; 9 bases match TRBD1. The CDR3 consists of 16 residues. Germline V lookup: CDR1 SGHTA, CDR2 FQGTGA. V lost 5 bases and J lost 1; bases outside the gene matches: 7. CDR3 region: CASSAKQGARTDTQYF. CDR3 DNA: TGTGCCAGCAGCGCAAAACAGGGGGCCCGCACAGATACGCAGTATTTT.

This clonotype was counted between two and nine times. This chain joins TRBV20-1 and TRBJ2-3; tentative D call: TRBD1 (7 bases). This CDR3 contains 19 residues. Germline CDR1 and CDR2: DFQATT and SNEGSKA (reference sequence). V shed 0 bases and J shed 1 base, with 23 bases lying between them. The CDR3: CSARDTGKEGAPGTDTQYF. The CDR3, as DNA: TGCAGTGCTAGAGATACGGGGAAGGAGGGGGCTCCTGGCACAGATACGCAGTATTTT.

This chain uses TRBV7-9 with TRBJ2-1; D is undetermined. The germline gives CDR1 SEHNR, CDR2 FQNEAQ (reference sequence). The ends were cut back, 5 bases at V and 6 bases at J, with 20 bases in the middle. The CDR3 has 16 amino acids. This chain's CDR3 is CASSTSRAPKGNEQFF. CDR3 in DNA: TGTGCCAGCAGCACCAGCCGGGCCCCCAAGGGCAATGAGCAGTTCTTC.

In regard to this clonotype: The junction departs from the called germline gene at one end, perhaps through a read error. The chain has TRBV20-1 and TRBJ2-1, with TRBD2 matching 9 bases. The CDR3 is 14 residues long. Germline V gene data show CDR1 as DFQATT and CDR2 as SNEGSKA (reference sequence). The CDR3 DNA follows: TGCAGTGCTAGTAGCGGGAGCTCCTACAGTGAGCAGTTCTTC. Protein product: CSASSGSSYSEQFF.

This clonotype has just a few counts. As DNA, the CDR3 is TGCGCCAGCAGCTTGGGAGGCGGGGGTGGCAGCTATGGCTACACCTTC. It translates to CASSLGGGGGSYGYTF. This sequence joins TRBV5-1 and TRBJ1-2, with TRBD1 as a possible D gene (5 bases). Germline V CDR1 and CDR2: SGHRS, YFSETQ. This CDR3 contains 16 residues. With 0 bases removed from V and 4 bases from J, the gap between germline ends came to 16 bases.

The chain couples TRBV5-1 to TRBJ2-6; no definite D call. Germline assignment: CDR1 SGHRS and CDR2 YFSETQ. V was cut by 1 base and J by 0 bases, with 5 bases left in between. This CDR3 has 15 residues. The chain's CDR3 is CASSLSVSGANVLTF. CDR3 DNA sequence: TGCGCCAGCAGCTTGAGCGTCTCTGGGGCCAACGTCCTGACTTTC.

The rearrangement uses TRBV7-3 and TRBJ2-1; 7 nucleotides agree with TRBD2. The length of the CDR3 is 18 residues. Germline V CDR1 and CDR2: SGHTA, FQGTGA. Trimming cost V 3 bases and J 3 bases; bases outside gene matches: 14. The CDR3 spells CASSLDGLGGAGYNEQFF. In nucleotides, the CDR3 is TGTGCCAGCAGCTTGGATGGACTAGGTGGGGCGGGCTACAATGAGCAGTTCTTC.

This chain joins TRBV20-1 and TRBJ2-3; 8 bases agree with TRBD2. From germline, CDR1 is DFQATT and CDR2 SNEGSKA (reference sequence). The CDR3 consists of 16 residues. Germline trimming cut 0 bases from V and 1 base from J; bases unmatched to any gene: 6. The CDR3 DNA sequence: TGCAGTGCTAGAGACCCCCCGGGGGGGGGCACAGATACGCAGTATTTT. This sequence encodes CSARDPPGGGTDTQYF.

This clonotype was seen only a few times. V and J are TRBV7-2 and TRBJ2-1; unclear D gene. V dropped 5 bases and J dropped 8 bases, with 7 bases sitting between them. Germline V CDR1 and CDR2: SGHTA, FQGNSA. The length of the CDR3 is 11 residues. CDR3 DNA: TGTGCCAGCAGCCCAGCTGATGAGCAGTTCTTC. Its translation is CASSPADEQFF.

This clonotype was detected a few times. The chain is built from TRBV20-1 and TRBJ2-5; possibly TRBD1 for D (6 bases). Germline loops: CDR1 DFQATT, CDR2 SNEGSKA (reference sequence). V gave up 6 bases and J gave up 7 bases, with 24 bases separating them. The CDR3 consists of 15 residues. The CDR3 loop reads CSAPPQGETLGTQYF. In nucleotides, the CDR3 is TGCAGTGCACCCCCACAGGGAGAGACTTTGGGGACCCAGTACTTC.

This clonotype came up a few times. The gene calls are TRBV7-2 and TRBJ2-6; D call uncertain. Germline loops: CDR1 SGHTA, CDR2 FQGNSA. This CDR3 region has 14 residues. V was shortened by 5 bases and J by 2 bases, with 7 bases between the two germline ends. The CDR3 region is CASSPSTGANVLTF. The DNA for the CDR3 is TGTGCCAGCAGCCCAAGTACTGGGGCCAACGTCCTGACTTTC.

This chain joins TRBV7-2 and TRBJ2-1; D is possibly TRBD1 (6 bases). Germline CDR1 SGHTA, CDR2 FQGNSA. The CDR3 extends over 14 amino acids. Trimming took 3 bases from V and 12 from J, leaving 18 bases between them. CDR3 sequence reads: CASSFARDTVRQFF. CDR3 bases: TGTGCCAGCAGCTTTGCCCGGGACACCGTAAGGCAGTTCTTC.